The 19 T cell receptor beta chains below were found in one sample sequenced in a study of T cell responses to AZD1222 COVID-19 vaccine. Profiling relied on immunoSEQ multiplex PCR, and the TCRdb table lists in-frame clones only, not all of them. This table holds more than 60,000 clones, approximately 85% found once. Sample: peripheral blood, taken on day 0 of AZD1222 vaccination. The receptor set was obtained from an adult in good health.

The V and J genes are TRBV6-5 and TRBJ1-2; TRBD1 might be the D (6 bases). CDR1 and CDR2 from the germline V gene are MNHEY and SVGAGI. Trimming took off 2 bases at V and 6 bases at J, with 16 bases between the two ends. The CDR3 runs 15 residues. For the CDR3, the DNA is TGTGCCAGCAGTTACCCGACAGGCCGAGGGAATGGCTACACCTTC. Residues: CASSYPTGRGNGYTF.

The chain uses TRBV5-4 and TRBJ2-5; D ambiguous. Trimming removed 9 bases at V and 4 bases at J, with 19 bases between. The CDR3 length is 14 residues. The germline CDR1 and CDR2 sequences are SGHNT and YYREEE (reference sequence). The CDR3 reads CATAKQHMGETQYF. The CDR3 DNA reads TGTGCCACCGCCAAGCAACACATGGGAGAGACCCAGTACTTC.

The CDR3 reads CASTKGQYYGYTF. CDR3 bases: TGTGCCAGCACTAAAGGACAGTACTATGGCTACACCTTC. The chain combines TRBV6-5 with TRBJ1-2; possibly TRBD1 for D (6 bases). The CDR3 spans 13 residues. The germline V gene has CDR1 MNHEY and CDR2 SVGAGI. V was pared by 7 bases and J by 3 bases, with 12 bases between.

The chain has TRBV10-2 and TRBJ2-7, with 8 bases aligning to TRBD1. The CDR3 is 13 residues long. Germline CDR1 WSHSY, CDR2 SAAADI. With 6 bases clipped from V and 2 bases from J, the junction kept 3 bases outside the gene matches. The CDR3 loop reads CASRYRGAYEQYF. CDR3 bases: TGCGCCAGCAGGTACAGGGGGGCCTACGAGCAGTACTTC.

This clone was observed once. The chain has TRBV6-6 and TRBJ1-5, with D possibly matching TRBD1 (6 bases). The ends were cut back, 6 bases at V and 7 bases at J, with 19 bases in the middle. The CDR3 covers 15 residues. In germline, CDR1 is MNHNY, CDR2 SVGAGI (reference sequence). The CDR3 DNA is TGTGCCAGCAGGGACCAGGACAGTTCACCGCAGCCCCAGCATTTT. It specifies CASRDQDSSPQPQHF.

The chain recombines TRBV11-2 with TRBJ1-1; D not certain. V lost 1 base, J lost 2 bases, and 5 bases lay in between. This CDR3 spans 13 amino acids. Germline CDR1 is SGHAT and CDR2 is FQNNGV. In DNA form, the CDR3 reads TGTGCCAGCAGCTTAGGGGTTAACACTGAAGCTTTCTTT. Translated, it gives CASSLGVNTEAFF.

The V call is TRBV27, the J call TRBJ1-1; D call uncertain. V gave up 0 bases and J gave up 1 base, with 9 bases separating them. This CDR3 has 15 amino acids. Germline V lookup: CDR1 MNHEY, CDR2 SMNVEV (reference sequence). For the CDR3, the DNA is TGTGCCAGCAGTTTATCTGGCCAGACGAACACTGAAGCTTTCTTT. Protein: CASSLSGQTNTEAFF.

This clone has only a few counts. The J gene is TRBJ1-1, the V gene TRBV6-4; 9 bases map to TRBD1. This CDR3 has 13 residues. Germline lookup yields CDR1 MRHNA and CDR2 SNTAGT. The ends lost 5 bases at V and 5 bases at J; junction bases unmatched: 3. The CDR3 nucleotides read TGTGCCAGCAGTCTCGGACAGGGGACTGAAGCTTTCTTT. Translation: CASSLGQGTEAFF.

The V call is TRBV15, the J call TRBJ1-1; perhaps TRBD1 as D (5 bases). Looked up from germline, CDR1 is LNHNV and CDR2 is YYDKDF (reference sequence). The length of the CDR3 is 14 residues. Trimming pared 1 base from V and 7 bases from J, leaving 13 bases between. The CDR3, as DNA: TGTGCCACCAGCAGAGCCGGGACGGTTGTTGAAGCTTTCTTT. Translation: CATSRAGTVVEAFF.

This chain's CDR3 is CASSLVGGSSEKLFF. CDR3 DNA: TGCGCCAGCAGCTTGGTTGGAGGGTCCAGTGAAAAACTGTTTTTT. This rearrangement joins TRBV5-1 to TRBJ1-4; no definite D call. This CDR3 has 15 residues. Germline V gene lookup returns CDR1 SGHRS and CDR2 YFSETQ. With 0 bases removed from V and 7 bases from J, the gap between germline ends came to 13 bases.

The chain uses TRBV5-1 and TRBJ2-3, with D hard to call. Germline V gene data show CDR1 as SGHRS and CDR2 as YFSETQ. The CDR3 spans 13 residues. The V and J ends lost 1 base and 0 bases respectively, with 3 bases between them. The CDR3 coding sequence is TGCGCCAGCAGCTTGTATAGCACAGATACGCAGTATTTT. This translates into CASSLYSTDTQYF.

This chain uses TRBV5-6 with TRBJ1-2; 9 bases agree with TRBD1. Germline CDR1 reads SGHDT; CDR2 reads YYEEEE. The CDR3 spans 15 residues. The trim removed 0 bases at V and 3 bases at J, leaving 3 bases unmatched. The CDR3 region has the DNA TGTGCCAGCAGCTTGGGTACAGGGGGCCACTATGGCTACACCTTC. Residues: CASSLGTGGHYGYTF. The full variable domain, its missing parts supplied by reference TRBV5-6 and TRBJ1-2, is DAGVTQSPTHLIKTRGQQVTLRCSPKSGHDTVSWYQQALGQGPQFIFQYYEEEERQRGNFPDRFSGHQFPNYSSELNVNALLLGDSALYLCASSLGTGGHYGYTFGSGTRLTVV.

The chain is built from TRBV6-4 and TRBJ1-5; D possibly corresponds to TRBD1 (5 bases). Trimming took off 2 bases at V and 7 bases at J, with 9 bases between the two ends. CDR1 MRHNA and CDR2 SNTAGT come from the germline V gene. The CDR3 runs to 13 residues. CDR3 DNA: TGTGCCAGCAGTGACCCGGGGGGACAGCCCCAGCATTTT. This sequence encodes CASSDPGGQPQHF.

The J gene is TRBJ2-3, the V gene TRBV4-2; 9 bases are a match to TRBD1. After removal of 0 bases from V and 0 bases from J, the junction contained 7 bases not matched to a gene. Germline V gene sequence: CDR1 LGHNA, CDR2 YNFKEQ. The CDR3 extends over 18 amino acids. CDR3 sequence (DNA): TGTGCCAGCAGCCAAGAAACAGGGGGCTCGACTAGCACAGATACGCAGTATTTT. Translation: CASSQETGGSTSTDTQYF.

The chain is built from TRBV4-1 and TRBJ1-1, with D unresolved. The CDR3 sequence is 13 residues long. V shed 3 bases and J shed 7 bases, with 12 bases lying between them. CDR1 is MGHRA and CDR2 is YSYEKL in the germline V gene. CDR3: CASSQGGLLEAFF. The CDR3 bases are TGCGCCAGCAGCCAGGGCGGTCTACTTGAAGCTTTCTTT.

This rearrangement joins TRBV6-5 to TRBJ1-5; 8 positions match TRBD1. In germline, CDR1 is MNHEY, CDR2 SVGAGI. This CDR3 contains 14 residues. Trimming removed 6 bases from V and 3 bases from J; junction bases left unmatched: 4. CDR3 in amino acids: CASRADRVNQPQHF. CDR3 sequence (DNA): TGTGCCAGCAGAGCGGACAGGGTCAATCAGCCCCAGCATTTT.

In this sample, this clone turned up many times. The V call is TRBV2, the J call TRBJ1-1; D gene unclear. The CDR3 contains 13 residues. CDR1 is SNHLY, CDR2 FYNNEI, per germline. The V gene lost 3 bases and the J gene lost 6 bases, with 11 bases spanning the gap. In DNA, the CDR3 is TGTGCCAGCAGTGAGCCCGTACTGGCTGAAGCTTTCTTT. The encoded protein is CASSEPVLAEAFF. Variable domain in full (rest from reference TRBV2 and TRBJ1-1): EPEVTQTPSHQVTQMGQEVILRCVPISNHLYFYWYRQILGQKVEFLVSFYNNEISEKSEIFDDQFSVERPDGSNFTLKIRSTKLEDSAMYFCASSEPVLAEAFFGQGTRLTVV.

The chain carries TRBV27 and TRBJ2-1; TRBD1 agrees at 9 bases. V dropped 7 bases and J dropped 5; count of bases not matched to a gene: 6. The CDR3 spans 14 residues. The germline CDR1 and CDR2 sequences are MNHEY and SMNVEV (reference sequence). Here the CDR3 reads CASTERQGDNEQFF. As DNA, the CDR3 is TGTGCCAGCACCGAGAGACAGGGGGACAATGAGCAGTTCTTC.

This chain links TRBV5-4 with TRBJ2-5; D remains unclear. Germline loops: CDR1 SGHNT, CDR2 YYREEE (reference sequence). V lost 0 bases, J lost 0 bases, and 0 bases lay in between. The CDR3 extends over 12 amino acids. The CDR3 DNA reads TGTGCCAGCAGCTTGGACCAAGAGACCCAGTACTTC. Its protein product is CASSLDQETQYF.